The 5 T cell receptor beta chains below all came from one sample that was sequenced in a study of T cell clonotyping in hematopoietic cell transplantation. Clones were sequenced by immunoSEQ multiplex PCR, and TCRdb holds only the in-frame ones, with some missing. The table includes about 76,000 clones, about 96% detected once. As to time point: recipient sample about 28 days before transplant, after cytoreduction. The specimen comprised peripheral blood mononuclear cells, sampled before stem cell transplant. These receptor sequences come from a woman aged 45-65 years with acute myeloid leukemia. Some clones in this sample may be carry-over from other donors' samples.

The rearrangement joins TRBV30 to TRBJ2-7; 7 bases are shared with TRBD2. Germline CDR1 GTSNPN, CDR2 SVGIG (reference sequence). Trimming cost V 0 bases and J 2 bases; bases outside gene matches: 7. The CDR3 totals 15 residues. The CDR3: CAWSVFAGVPYEQYF. DNA of the CDR3: TGTGCCTGGAGTGTATTCGCGGGGGTCCCCTACGAGCAGTACTTC.

The chain carries TRBV30 and TRBJ2-7, with 9 nucleotides matching TRBD1. This CDR3 is 14 amino acids long. The V gene's germline CDR1 is GTSNPN and CDR2 SVGIG (reference sequence). Unmatched junction bases numbered 4, after V lost 2 bases and J lost 2 bases. The CDR3 sequence: CAWSTDRGAYEQYF. CDR3 bases: TGTGCCTGGAGTACCGACAGGGGGGCCTACGAGCAGTACTTC.

J is TRBJ1-2 and V is TRBV14; the D gene is possibly TRBD1 (5 bases). Germline assignment: CDR1 SGHDN and CDR2 FVKESK. The CDR3 runs to 15 residues. Trimming took off 1 base at V and 8 bases at J, with 17 bases between the two ends. The CDR3 reads CASSQVAGRAGGYTF. For the CDR3, the DNA is TGTGCCAGCAGCCAAGTCGCAGGGAGGGCCGGGGGCTACACCTTC.

This clone has a single count. The chain employs TRBV6-5 and TRBJ2-1, with 10 bases matching TRBD1. Germline CDR1 reads MNHEY; CDR2 reads SVGAGI. There are 14 residues in the CDR3. After removal of 6 bases from V and 4 bases from J, the junction contained 3 bases not matched to a gene. The CDR3 DNA sequence: TGTGCCAGCAGACCGGGACAGGGGTACAATGAGCAGTTCTTC. Translating gives CASRPGQGYNEQFF.

J is TRBJ2-2 and V is TRBV27, with 7 bases matching TRBD1. V dropped 6 bases and J dropped 5; count of bases not matched to a gene: 12. Germline CDR1 is MNHEY and CDR2 is SMNVEV (reference sequence). CDR3 length: 16 residues. CDR3 in amino acids: CASSRWTGGKTGELFF. The CDR3 DNA reads TGTGCCAGCAGCCGCTGGACAGGTGGGAAAACCGGGGAGCTGTTTTTT.